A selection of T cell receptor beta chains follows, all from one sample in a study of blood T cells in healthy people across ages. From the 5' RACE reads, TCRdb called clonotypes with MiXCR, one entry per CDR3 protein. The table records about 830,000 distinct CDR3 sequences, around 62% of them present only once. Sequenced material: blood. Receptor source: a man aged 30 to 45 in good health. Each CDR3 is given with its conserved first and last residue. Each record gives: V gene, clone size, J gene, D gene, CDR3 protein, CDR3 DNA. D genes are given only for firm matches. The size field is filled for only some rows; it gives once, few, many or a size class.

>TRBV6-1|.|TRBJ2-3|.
CASRFGRGLTDTQYF
TGTGCCAGCAGGTTTGGGCGGGGACTCACAGATACGCAGTATTTT
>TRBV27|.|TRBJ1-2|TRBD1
CASSLTTGTGGYTF
TGTGCCAGCAGTTTAACGACAGGGACGGGCGGCTACACCTTC
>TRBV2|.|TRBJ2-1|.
CASSEALNEQFF
TGTGCCAGCAGTGAAGCTTTGAATGAGCAGTTCTTC
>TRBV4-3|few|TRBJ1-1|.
CASSQGAGAFF
TGCGCCAGCAGCCAAGGGGCAGGGGCTTTCTTT
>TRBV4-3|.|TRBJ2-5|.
CASSQDQAKTQYF
TGCGCCAGCAGCCAAGATCAGGCCAAGACCCAGTACTTC
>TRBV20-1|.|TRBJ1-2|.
CSAPLAGYGYTF
TGCAGTGCTCCCCTCGCGGGCTACGGCTACACCTTC
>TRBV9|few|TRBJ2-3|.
CASSVEGEDTQYF
TGTGCCAGCAGCGTAGAGGGAGAAGATACGCAGTATTTT
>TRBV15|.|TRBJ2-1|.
CATSSVDYLSSYNEQFF
TGTGCCACCAGCAGCGTCGACTACCTAAGCTCCTACAATGAGCAGTTCTTC
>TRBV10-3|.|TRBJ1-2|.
CAISGGPPEGLGYTF
TGTGCCATCAGTGGGGGACCCCCAGAAGGCCTTGGCTACACCTTC
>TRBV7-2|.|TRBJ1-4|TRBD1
CASSDLGQSNEKLFF
TGTGCCAGCAGCGACCTGGGACAGTCTAATGAAAAACTGTTTTTT
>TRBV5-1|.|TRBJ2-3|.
CASSLRRGQSSTDTQYF
TGCGCCAGCAGCTTGCGGAGAGGGCAGTCTAGCACAGATACGCAGTATTTT
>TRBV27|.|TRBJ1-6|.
CASSHNGQSNSPLHF
TGTGCCAGCAGTCACAACGGACAGTCGAATTCACCCCTCCACTTT
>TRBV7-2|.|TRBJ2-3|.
CASSLGTLSDTQYF
TGTGCCAGCAGCTTAGGGACTTTATCGGATACGCAGTATTTT
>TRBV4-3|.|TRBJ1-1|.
CASSQKTENTEAFF
TGCGCCAGCAGCCAAAAGACAGAGAACACTGAAGCTTTCTTT
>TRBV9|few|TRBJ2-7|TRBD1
CASSLRWDRAYEQYF
TGTGCCAGCAGCCTGCGTTGGGACAGGGCCTACGAGCAGTACTTC
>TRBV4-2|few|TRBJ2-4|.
CASSQRQGSSEQYF
TGTGCCAGCAGCCAAAGGCAGGGTTCTAGTGAGCAGTACTTC
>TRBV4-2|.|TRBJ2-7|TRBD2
CASSRGPAGKSYEQYF
TGTGCCAGCAGCCGGGGACCAGCGGGGAAGTCCTACGAGCAGTACTTC
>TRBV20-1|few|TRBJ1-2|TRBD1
CSAQQPGQGIYGYTF
TGCAGTGCGCAACAACCGGGACAGGGTATCTATGGCTACACCTTC
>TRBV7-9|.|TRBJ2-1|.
CASSLDLSYYNEQFF
TGTGCCAGCAGCTTGGACCTTTCCTACTACAATGAGCAGTTCTTC
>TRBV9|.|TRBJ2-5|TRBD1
CASSVQGARETQYF
TGTGCCAGCAGCGTTCAGGGGGCGCGAGAGACCCAGTACTTC
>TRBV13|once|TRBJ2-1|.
CASSPAPRGEQFF
TGTGCCAGCAGCCCGGCCCCCCGTGGGGAGCAGTTCTTC
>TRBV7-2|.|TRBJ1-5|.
CASSLATSNQPQHF
TGTGCCAGCAGCTTAGCCACTAGCAATCAGCCCCAGCATTTT
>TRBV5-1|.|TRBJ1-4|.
CANSLEGQGNEKLFF
TGCGCCAACAGCTTGGAAGGACAAGGGAATGAAAAACTGTTTTTT
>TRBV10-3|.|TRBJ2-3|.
CAISEGGNRYTDTQYF
TGTGCCATCAGTGAGGGGGGGAACAGGTACACAGATACGCAGTATTTT
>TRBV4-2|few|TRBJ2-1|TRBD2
CASSQDSLAVNEQFF
TGTGCCAGCAGCCAAGACTCACTAGCGGTCAATGAGCAGTTCTTC
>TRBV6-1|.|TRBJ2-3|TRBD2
CASSVAGGPGTDTQYF
TGTGCCAGCAGCGTAGCGGGGGGGCCGGGGACAGATACGCAGTATTTT
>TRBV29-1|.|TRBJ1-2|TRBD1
CRVGDRVDGYTF
TGCCGCGTCGGAGACAGGGTAGACGGCTACACCTTC
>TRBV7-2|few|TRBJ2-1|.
CASSLDSHEQFF
TGTGCCAGCAGCCTCGACAGTCATGAGCAGTTCTTC
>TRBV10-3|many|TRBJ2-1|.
CATGGPGANNEQFF
TGTGCCACCGGGGGCCCGGGGGCAAACAATGAGCAGTTCTTC
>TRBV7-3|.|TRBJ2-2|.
CASSLMGSVVAGELFF
TGTGCCAGCAGCTTAATGGGCAGCGTGGTCGCCGGGGAGCTGTTTTTT
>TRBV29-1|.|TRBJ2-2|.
CSVEDVRVTGELFF
TGCAGCGTTGAAGATGTTAGGGTCACCGGGGAGCTGTTTTTT
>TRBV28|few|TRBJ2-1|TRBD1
CASSSLDRGNEQFF
TGTGCCAGCAGTTCCCTGGACAGGGGCAATGAGCAGTTCTTC
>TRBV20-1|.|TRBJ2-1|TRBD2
CSAKPGLADNEQFF
TGCAGTGCTAAACCGGGACTAGCGGACAATGAGCAGTTCTTC
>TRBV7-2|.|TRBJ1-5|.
CASSQRGDSNQPQHF
TGTGCCAGCAGCCAACGAGGAGATAGCAATCAGCCCCAGCATTTT
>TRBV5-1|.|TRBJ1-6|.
CASSRDIYNSPLHF
TGCGCCAGCAGCCGGGACATCTATAATTCACCCCTCCACTTT
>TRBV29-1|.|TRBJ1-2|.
CSVDREGTNYGYTF
TGCAGCGTTGACAGGGAAGGTACCAACTATGGCTACACCTTC
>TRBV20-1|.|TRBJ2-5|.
CSAPMTSTGLIQETQYF
TGCAGTGCCCCAATGACATCGACAGGCCTTATTCAAGAGACCCAGTACTTC
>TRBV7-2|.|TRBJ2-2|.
CASSLVVRGGYTGELFF
TGTGCCAGCAGCTTAGTTGTGAGGGGGGGGTACACCGGGGAGCTGTTTTTT
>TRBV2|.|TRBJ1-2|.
CASSAEVQAKYGYTF
TGTGCCAGCAGTGCGGAGGTACAGGCCAAGTATGGCTACACCTTC
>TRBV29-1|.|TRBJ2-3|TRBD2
CSVGLAGITDTQYF
TGCAGCGTTGGACTAGCGGGGATCACAGATACGCAGTATTTT
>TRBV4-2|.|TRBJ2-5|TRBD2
CASSPNKRPGGQETQYF
TGTGCCAGCAGCCCCAACAAAAGGCCGGGGGGGCAAGAGACCCAGTACTTC
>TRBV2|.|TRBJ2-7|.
CASSRRLSYEQYF
TGTGCCAGCAGTCGACGTCTTTCCTACGAGCAGTACTTC
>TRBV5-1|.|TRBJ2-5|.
CASSPGAGMETQYF
TGCGCCAGCAGCCCGGGGGCGGGTATGGAGACCCAGTACTTC
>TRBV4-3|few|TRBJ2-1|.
CASSQDHHGGGSYNEQFF
TGCGCCAGCAGCCAAGATCATCATGGAGGGGGCTCCTACAATGAGCAGTTCTTC
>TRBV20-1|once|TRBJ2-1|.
CSAPNFGGGPGNEQFF
TGCAGTGCTCCCAATTTCGGCGGGGGCCCCGGGAATGAGCAGTTCTTC
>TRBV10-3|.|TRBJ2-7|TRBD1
CAIRAGQGAYEQYF
TGTGCCATCCGGGCGGGACAGGGGGCTTACGAGCAGTACTTC